Listed below are T cell receptor beta chains from one sample, sequenced in a study of long-term antiretroviral therapy in people with HIV. Profiled with immunoSEQ multiplex PCR; TCRdb holds only in-frame clones, not every one. The data show 25,000 to 30,000 clones, with 65% to 85% seen just once and around a tenth held by the top ten. Sequences were derived from unsorted PBMCs, sampled 0.8 years before starting antiretroviral therapy. These receptors came from a man aged 18 to 30 with HIV. CDR3s include the opening cysteine and the closing phenylalanine or tryptophan. A D gene is named only where the DNA matches it firmly. Rows may omit the clone size; those that give it use once, few, many or a size class.

TRBV19	.	TRBJ2-2	.	CASTLLGQGYSTGELFF	TGTGCCAGTACCCTCTTGGGGCAGGGGTATAGCACCGGGGAGCTGTTTTTT
TRBV5-6	.	TRBJ2-3	TRBD2	CSTTSGTDTQYF	TGTTCAACCACTAGCGGCACAGATACGCAGTATTTT
TRBV7-3	.	TRBJ2-3	TRBD2	CASSQWTSGGSTDTQYF	TGTGCCAGCAGCCAATGGACTAGCGGGGGTAGCACAGATACGCAGTATTTT
TRBV7-9	few	TRBJ2-7	.	CASRRPSIDEQYF	TGTGCCAGCAGGCGCCCCTCTATTGACGAGCAGTACTTC
TRBV13	.	TRBJ2-7	TRBD2	CASRSGGSLQQYF	TGTGCCAGCCGCAGCGGGGGCTCCCTTCAGCAGTACTTC
TRBV19	.	TRBJ2-7	TRBD1	CASRDRDRSAYEQYF	TGTGCCAGTAGGGACCGGGACAGGTCGGCCTACGAGCAGTACTTC
TRBV7-3	.	TRBJ1-1	.	CASSFDGMNTEAFF	TGTGCCAGCAGCTTTGACGGGATGAACACTGAAGCTTTCTTT
TRBV7-2	.	TRBJ2-2	.	CASSSGGANTGELFF	TGTGCCAGCAGCTCGGGCGGAGCGAACACCGGGGAGCTGTTTTTT
TRBV6-6	.	TRBJ2-3	TRBD2	CASSYSSGLGVGTQYF	TGTGCCAGCAGTTACTCGAGTGGACTAGGAGTGGGTACGCAGTATTTT
TRBV14	.	TRBJ2-5	.	CASSQARVSLRETQYF	TGTGCCAGCAGCCAAGCGAGAGTAAGCTTACGAGAGACCCAGTACTTC
TRBV9	.	TRBJ2-7	TRBD2	CASSVGWTSGALYEQYF	TGTGCCAGCAGCGTAGGTTGGACTAGCGGGGCGCTCTACGAGCAGTACTTC
TRBV7-2	.	TRBJ2-1	.	CASSLHGVWEQFF	TGTGCCAGCAGCTTACATGGGGTTTGGGAGCAGTTCTTC
TRBV7-8	.	TRBJ1-3	.	CASSPRESSGNTIYF	TGTGCCAGCAGCCCCAGGGAAAGCTCTGGAAACACCATATATTTT
TRBV11-2	.	TRBJ1-1	.	CASSHQSPGAFF	TGTGCCAGCAGTCATCAATCTCCGGGAGCTTTCTTT
TRBV5-1	.	TRBJ2-7	TRBD2	CASSLGVWGADWAGGTSYEQYF	TGCGCCAGCAGCTTGGGGGTGTGGGGAGCGGACTGGGCGGGAGGTACGTCCTACGAGCAGTACTTC
TRBV7-9	.	TRBJ2-7	TRBD1	CASSSPTGGNAEQYF	TGTGCCAGCAGCTCCCCTACAGGGGGTAATGCCGAGCAGTACTTC
TRBV6-5	.	TRBJ1-1	.	CASSYSSTGNTEAFF	TGTGCCAGCAGTTACTCGAGTACCGGGAACACTGAAGCTTTCTTT
TRBV6-5	.	TRBJ2-5	.	CASRPHRLGETQYF	TGTGCCAGCAGACCCCATAGGTTAGGAGAGACCCAGTACTTC
TRBV29-1	.	TRBJ1-2	.	CSAGETPANYGYTF	TGCAGCGCTGGGGAGACCCCAGCTAACTATGGCTACACCTTC